This section outlines one T cell receptor beta chain sequence together with its context. The germline gives CDR1 MNHEY, CDR2 SMNVEV (reference sequence). V gave up 4 bases and J gave up 10 bases, with 8 bases separating them. CDR3 length: 12 residues. The data were taken from a study of blood T cell repertoires in COVID-19. TCRdb's table, derived via immunoSEQ multiplex PCR, lists solely in-frame clones and lacks some. Among 200,000 to 300,000 clones, 88% were seen once, and the ten largest hold about 3.4%. Cohorts were assigned according to the clinical history that participants reported. The rearrangement uses TRBV27 and TRBJ1-6; no clear D gene. The receptor's source is a woman aged 40 to 50 who had been exposed to COVID-19. Sequenced material: PBMCs or T cells enriched from blood (not recorded which). CDR3 region: CASSSSSSPLHF. For the CDR3, the DNA is TGTGCCAGCAGTTCCTCAAGCTCACCCCTCCACTTT.